This T cell receptor beta chain was sequenced during a study of shared clonotypes between healthy human individuals. Study-wide results and caveats: Relative to their counterparts shared across all four donors, non-shared clonotypes exhibited diminished generation probabilities. Since donors were few, the genetic and exposure-history diversity represented was limited.

As for this clone: Its antigen is not identified.

Investigators divided CD4+ cells into CD45RA+ naive and CD45RA-negative memory subsets. The CDR3 extends over 14 amino acids. The V segment lost 8 bases and the J segment 7 bases; nucleotides outside the gene matches: 8. Germline lookup yields CDR1 ENHRY and CDR2 SYGVKD. Libraries were prepared by immunoSEQ multiplex PCR; TCRdb keeps only in-frame clonotypes and omits some of them. This sample has some 2,000,000 clones, with roughly 94% found just once. Material: naive CD4+ T cells sorted from blood. The subset denotes: CD45RA+ positively selected. The sequence was collected from a man younger than 30 in good health. The chain uses TRBV10-3 and TRBJ1-2; 12 positions agree with TRBD1. The CDR3: CAIGGQGAQGGYTF. The CDR3 bases are TGTGCCATCGGGGGACAGGGGGCGCAAGGTGGCTACACCTTC.